This note documents a single T cell receptor (beta chain) sequence. Its matching antigen is unknown. The CDR3 totals 13 residues. Germline CDR1 is LNHNV and CDR2 is YYDKDF (reference sequence). V was pared by 0 bases and J by 10 bases, with 12 bases between. Researchers grouped second doses given at about 4 or about 12 weeks into one pool. This entry comes from a study of T cell responses to AZD1222 COVID-19 vaccine. Some clones are missing from TCRdb's copy, which holds only in-frame ones; the method was immunoSEQ multiplex PCR. This sample has about 150,000 clones, with approximately 91% found just once. Study-wide findings and caveats: Repertoires in all cases were sampled only once the peak T cell response had passed. Just five to seven people given AZD1222 tested seropositive at baseline. The study reported that nearly half of spike-specific TCRs target unmutated variant regions.

This sample comprised peripheral blood, obtained 28 days after the second AZD1222 dose. The rearrangement uses TRBV15 and TRBJ1-1; D unclear. This TCR was recovered from an adult who received the AZD1222 COVID-19 vaccine. CDR3 bases: TGTGCCACCAGCAGAGATCTCTCGGGCGGAGCTTTCTTT. This gives the protein CATSRDLSGGAFF.